A selection of T cell receptor beta chains follows, all from one sample in a study of Ad26.COV2.S vaccination and SARS-CoV-2 variants. The table came from immunoSEQ multiplex PCR; TCRdb's copy has only in-frame clones and leaves some out. The data contain 250,000 or so clones, 87% of them singletons. Here the sequenced sample was peripheral blood, taken in a trial of Ad26.COV2.S vaccine versus placebo. Receptors were obtained from a person between 18 and 59 years old who received the Ad26.COV2.S COVID-19 vaccine or a placebo. The CDR3 runs from the conserved cysteine through the conserved F or W. The D gene is left open where the match is weak. Expanded clones get a size class; other rows say once, few or many, or leave the size out.

j_call v_call cdr3_length d_call clone_size cdr3_nt cdr3_aa
TRBJ2-3 TRBV11-3 13 TRBD2 NA TGTGCCAGCAGCTTCGGGGGGACAGATACGCAGTATTTT CASSFGGTDTQYF
TRBJ2-3 TRBV14 14 NA NA TGTGCCAGCAGCCGTACCGGGAGCACAGATACGCAGTATTTT CASSRTGSTDTQYF
TRBJ2-4 TRBV6-1 15 NA NA TGTGCCAGCAGTGAATACGCTTTTTCCATAAACATTCAGTACTTC CASSEYAFSINIQYF
TRBJ2-7 TRBV4-2 19 TRBD2 NA TGTGCCAGCAGCCAAGAGCGGGGGGGCAGCCCAATGCAAACCTACGAGCAGTACTTC CASSQERGGSPMQTYEQYF
TRBJ2-3 TRBV10-3 18 TRBD2 NA TGTGCCATCAGTGAGTCGTATGGGACTAGCGGAGAGGGGAATACGCAGTATTTT CAISESYGTSGEGNTQYF
TRBJ2-3 TRBV30 17 TRBD1 NA TGTGCCTGGAGTAAAGGGGGCCGAAACCGGTACACAGATACGCAGTATTTT CAWSKGGRNRYTDTQYF
TRBJ1-1 TRBV5-6 18 TRBD1 NA TGTGCCAGCAGCTTTAGGTCTGGGACAGCCTCCCGTGACACTGAAGCTTTCTTT CASSFRSGTASRDTEAFF
TRBJ2-7 TRBV7-6 16 NA NA TGTGCCAGCAGCTTAAATATCCGGGACGGAGCCTACGAGCAGTACTTC CASSLNIRDGAYEQYF
TRBJ2-3 TRBV29-1 14 TRBD2 NA TGCAGCGTAATGGTAGCGGGGGACACAGATACGCAGTATTTT CSVMVAGDTDTQYF
TRBJ2-1 TRBV25-1 12 NA NA TGTGCCAGCAGCCGGACTTTAAATGAGCAGTTCTTC CASSRTLNEQFF
TRBJ2-7 TRBV6-1 15 TRBD1 NA TGTGCCAGCAGTGAACCGGACAGGGGCTCCTACGAGCAGTACTTC CASSEPDRGSYEQYF
TRBJ2-2 TRBV3-1/TRBV3-2 16 TRBD1 NA TGTGCCAGCAGCTTCCGGACAGGGGTTTTTTCCGGGGAGCTGTTTTTT CASSFRTGVFSGELFF
TRBJ2-2 TRBV6-6 18 TRBD1 NA TGTGCCAGCAGTCCCGGGACAGGTCCCCTCACCTCTTACGGGGAGCTGTTTTTT CASSPGTGPLTSYGELFF
TRBJ1-2 TRBV4-2 15 NA NA TGTGCCAGCAGCCAAGATATGCCCCATGCGGTGGGCTACACCTTC CASSQDMPHAVGYTF
TRBJ2-1 TRBV9 16 NA NA TGTGCCAGCAGCGTAGAGGGTGGGGGCGCTATCAATGAGCAGTTCTTC CASSVEGGGAINEQFF
TRBJ2-3 TRBV6-1 16 TRBD2 once TGTGCCAGCAGTGAATGGGGTAGCGGGAGTTCAGATACGCAGTATTTT CASSEWGSGSSDTQYF
TRBJ2-7 TRBV6-2/TRBV6-3 15 TRBD2 NA TGTGCCAGCAGTTACCCTAGCGGGGGGTCCTACGAGCAGTACTTC CASSYPSGGSYEQYF
TRBJ2-2 TRBV7-8 14 NA NA TGTGCCAGCAGCTTACAGGGGAGCACCGGGGAGCTGTTTTTT CASSLQGSTGELFF
TRBJ1-2 TRBV6-5 14 NA NA TGTGCCAGCAGACGGACAGACGCTAACTATGGCTACACCTTC CASRRTDANYGYTF
TRBJ1-4 TRBV7-2 17 TRBD1 NA TGTGCCAGCAGCCCAGGGACAGGGTTGGTGGGTAATGAAAAACTGTTTTTT CASSPGTGLVGNEKLFF
TRBJ2-3 TRBV6-9 16 TRBD2 NA TGTGCCAGCACCCGGGAGGGGACTAGGAACACAGATACGCAGTATTTT CASTREGTRNTDTQYF
TRBJ2-5 TRBV11-2 15 TRBD2 once TGTGCCAGCAGCTTCCCTAGCGGGAGTAGAGAGACCCAGTACTTC CASSFPSGSRETQYF
TRBJ2-1 TRBV6-5 15 TRBD1 NA TGTGCCAGCAGTTTCCAGCGGACAGGGTGGAATGAGCAGTTCTTC CASSFQRTGWNEQFF
TRBJ2-2 TRBV30 14 NA NA TGTGCCTGGAGTGTAATGGTGTACACCGGGGAGCTGTTTTTT CAWSVMVYTGELFF
TRBJ1-5 TRBV6-1 15 NA NA TGTGCCAGCAGTGAGGGGGGTTTTAGCAATCAGCCCCAGCATTTT CASSEGGFSNQPQHF
TRBJ1-3 TRBV2 15 NA few TGTGCCAGCTATTCCGGACAGAGCTCTGGAAACACCATATATTTT CASYSGQSSGNTIYF
TRBJ2-2 TRBV2 15 NA once TGTGCCAGCAGTGCTGAGGCAGCGAACACCGGGGAGCTGTTTTTT CASSAEAANTGELFF
TRBJ1-2 TRBV2 12 NA many TGTGCCAGCCAAACAGGGAACTATGGCTACACCTTC CASQTGNYGYTF
TRBJ1-1 TRBV20-1 11 NA NA TGCAGTGCCCGCAGGGGCCCGGGGGCTTTCTTT CSARRGPGAFF
TRBJ1-4 TRBV5-4 16 NA NA TGTGCCAGCAGCCCGGGTGGGGGCTCAACTAATGAAAAACTGTTTTTT CASSPGGGSTNEKLFF
TRBJ1-1 TRBV27 15 TRBD1 NA TGTGCCAGCTGGACAGGGGGCATTCGGGGCACTGAAGCTTTCTTT CASWTGGIRGTEAFF
TRBJ2-5 TRBV7-9 17 TRBD1 NA TGTGCCAGCAGCCCCGGGACAGGGGCAGTCCTACAAGAGACCCAGTACTTC CASSPGTGAVLQETQYF
TRBJ2-5 TRBV9 15 NA NA TGTGCCAGCAGCGTATCCCAGGGGTCGGGAGAGACCCAGTACTTC CASSVSQGSGETQYF
TRBJ1-5 TRBV6-6 18 TRBD1 NA TGTGCCAGCAGGCGATCGGGACAGGGGGCTATTAGCAATCAGCCCCAGCATTTT CASRRSGQGAISNQPQHF
TRBJ2-3 TRBV10-3 15 TRBD2 NA TGTGCCATCAGTGTCGGGACTAGTGGGCCAGATACGCAGTATTTT CAISVGTSGPDTQYF
TRBJ1-1 TRBV5-1 13 TRBD1 NA TGCGCCAGCAGCTCCGGGACAGGGAATGAAGCTTTCTTT CASSSGTGNEAFF
TRBJ2-1 TRBV7-8 15 TRBD2 NA TGTGCCAGCAGCTTTAGTAGCGGGGGGGCCGATGAGCAGTTCTTC CASSFSSGGADEQFF
TRBJ1-5 TRBV5-8 17 TRBD1 NA TGTGCCAGCAGCTTGGTTCTGGGACAGGGGTCCAATCAGCCCCAGCATTTT CASSLVLGQGSNQPQHF
TRBJ2-5 TRBV2 14 NA NA TGTGCCAGCAGTGACGAGGGACGTCTAGAGACCCAGTACTTC CASSDEGRLETQYF
TRBJ2-1 TRBV18 16 NA NA TGTGCCAGCTCACCCCTAGGACTAAGCTCCTACAATGAGCAGTTCTTC CASSPLGLSSYNEQFF
TRBJ2-7 TRBV4-1 12 NA NA TGCGCCAGCAGCCAACCTCCCTACGAGCAGTACTTC CASSQPPYEQYF
TRBJ1-2 TRBV7-9 14 TRBD1 NA TGTGCCAGCAGCTCGGACAGGGCGGGCTATGGCTACACCTTC CASSSDRAGYGYTF
TRBJ1-5 TRBV6-2/TRBV6-3 16 NA NA TGTGCCAGCAGTTACGGTGGGGTAGACGGCAATCAGCCCCAGCATTTT CASSYGGVDGNQPQHF
TRBJ2-7 TRBV11-1 14 NA NA TGTGCCAGCCAAAATAACCGCGGGCTGTACGAGCAGTACTTC CASQNNRGLYEQYF
TRBJ1-1 TRBV6-5 13 NA NA TGTGCCAGCAGTTACCGAGGGGGGGCTGAAGCTTTCTTT CASSYRGGAEAFF
TRBJ2-1 TRBV6-2/TRBV6-3 16 TRBD2 once TGTGCCAGCAGTTTCCCTAGCGGGAGGTCGCACAATGAGCAGTTCTTC CASSFPSGRSHNEQFF
TRBJ2-3 TRBV30 16 NA NA TGTGCCTGGAAGGTGGGAGGGGGCCCAAGCACAGATACGCAGTATTTT CAWKVGGGPSTDTQYF
TRBJ2-3 TRBV27 15 TRBD1 NA TGTGCCAGCAGTTTGGGACAGGGGGCCTCAGATACGCAGTATTTT CASSLGQGASDTQYF
TRBJ1-1 TRBV27 14 NA NA TGTGCCAGCAGTATGTCCCAGGGTGGCCCTGAAGCTTTCTTT CASSMSQGGPEAFF
TRBJ2-3 TRBV23-1 16 NA NA TGCGCCAGCATCGGCGTAGGGCCCACGGGCACAGATACGCAGTATTTT CASIGVGPTGTDTQYF
TRBJ2-7 TRBV5-6 13 NA NA TGTGCCAGCAGCTTCAGGGTAACCTACGAGCAGTACTTC CASSFRVTYEQYF
TRBJ2-7 TRBV7-9 14 TRBD1 many TGTGCCAGCAGCCACCGGACAGGGAACTACGAGCAGTACTTC CASSHRTGNYEQYF
TRBJ2-2 TRBV7-3 15 NA NA TGTGCCAGCAGCTTAGACACAGGGTTGTCCGGGGAGCTGTTTTTT CASSLDTGLSGELFF